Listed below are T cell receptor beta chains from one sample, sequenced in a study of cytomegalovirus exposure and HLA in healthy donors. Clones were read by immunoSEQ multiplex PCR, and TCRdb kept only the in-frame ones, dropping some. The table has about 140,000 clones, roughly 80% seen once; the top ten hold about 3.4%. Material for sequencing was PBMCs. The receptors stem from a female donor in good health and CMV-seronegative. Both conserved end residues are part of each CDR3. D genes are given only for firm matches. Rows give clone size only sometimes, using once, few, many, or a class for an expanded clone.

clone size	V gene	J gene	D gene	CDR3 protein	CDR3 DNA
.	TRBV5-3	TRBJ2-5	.	CARSFRGSGEQYF	TGTGCCAGAAGCTTTCGGGGGAGTGGAGAGCAGTACTTC
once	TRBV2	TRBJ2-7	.	CASSPLSGLYEQYF	TGTGCCAGCAGTCCTCTGTCAGGCTTATACGAGCAGTACTTC
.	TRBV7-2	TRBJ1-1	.	CASSSSSDTEAFF	TGTGCCAGCAGCTCGAGTTCCGACACTGAAGCTTTCTTT
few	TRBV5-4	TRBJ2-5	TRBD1	CASSGQGVQETQYF	TGTGCCAGCTCCGGACAGGGAGTGCAAGAGACCCAGTACTTC
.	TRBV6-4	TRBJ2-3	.	CASRESSTDTQYF	TGTGCCAGCAGGGAGAGTAGCACAGATACGCAGTATTTT
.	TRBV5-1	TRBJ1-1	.	CASSLSRVRGTEAFF	TGCGCCAGCAGCTTGAGCAGGGTTCGCGGCACTGAAGCTTTCTTT
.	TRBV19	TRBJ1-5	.	CASSMRGWANQPQHF	TGTGCCAGTAGTATGAGGGGGTGGGCCAATCAGCCCCAGCATTTT
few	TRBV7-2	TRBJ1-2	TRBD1	CASSRLGQGYGYTF	TGTGCCAGCAGCCGATTGGGACAGGGGTATGGCTACACCTTC
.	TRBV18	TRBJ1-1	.	CASSPRRQGFGTEAFF	TGTGCCAGCTCACCAAGGAGGCAGGGGTTTGGCACTGAAGCTTTCTTT
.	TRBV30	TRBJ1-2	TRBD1	CAWSGETGYGYTF	TGTGCCTGGAGCGGGGAGACAGGGTACGGCTACACCTTC
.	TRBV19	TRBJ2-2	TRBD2	CASSKGRVAGGRGELFF	TGTGCCAGTAGCAAAGGCCGAGTAGCGGGGGGCCGGGGGGAGCTGTTTTTT
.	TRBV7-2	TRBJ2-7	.	CASSLVGSLAAYEQYF	TGTGCCAGCAGCTTAGTGGGTAGCTTAGCCGCGTACGAGCAGTACTTC
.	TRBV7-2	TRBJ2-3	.	CASSLRDTEYF	TGTGCCAGCAGCCTCCGGGACACCGAGTATTTT
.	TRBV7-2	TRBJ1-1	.	CASSLVPGRGTEAFF	TGTGCCAGCAGCTTAGTGCCGGGGCGGGGGACTGAAGCTTTCTTT
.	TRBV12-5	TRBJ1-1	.	CASGATGGLNTEAFF	TGTGCTAGTGGTGCCACGGGGGGACTGAACACTGAAGCTTTCTTT
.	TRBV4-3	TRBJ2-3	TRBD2	CASSHLGLAGGDTQYF	TGCGCCAGCAGCCATTTGGGACTAGCGGGGGGAGATACGCAGTATTTT
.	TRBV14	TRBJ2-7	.	CASNIGDREQYF	TGTGCCAGCAATATAGGGGATCGCGAGCAGTACTTC
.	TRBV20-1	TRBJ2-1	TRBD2	CSARLADEQFF	TGCAGTGCTAGACTAGCGGACGAGCAGTTCTTC
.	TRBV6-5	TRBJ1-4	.	CASSPVAGVSEKLFF	TGTGCCAGCAGCCCCGTCGCCGGGGTTAGTGAAAAACTGTTTTTT
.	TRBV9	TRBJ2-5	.	CASSVGGGAETQYF	TGTGCCAGCAGCGTAGGAGGAGGCGCGGAGACCCAGTACTTC
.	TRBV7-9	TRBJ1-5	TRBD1	CASSPNRGSNQPQHF	TGTGCCAGCAGCCCAAACAGGGGGAGCAATCAGCCCCAGCATTTT
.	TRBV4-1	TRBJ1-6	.	CASSQDRLGLQGTPLHF	TGCGCCAGCAGCCAAGATCGACTGGGTCTACAGGGTACACCCCTCCACTTT
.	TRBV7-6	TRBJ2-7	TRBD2	CASSLVPLAGLNYEQYF	TGTGCCAGCAGCTTAGTCCCACTAGCGGGTTTAAACTACGAGCAGTACTTC
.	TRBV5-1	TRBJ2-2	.	CASSAGLTATGELFF	TGCGCCAGCAGCGCGGGACTCACGGCCACCGGGGAGCTGTTTTTT
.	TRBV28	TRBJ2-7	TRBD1	CASCRTGGYEQYF	TGTGCCAGCTGCAGGACAGGGGGGTACGAGCAGTACTTC
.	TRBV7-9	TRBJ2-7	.	CASSGETYEQYF	TGTGCCAGCTCTGGAGAAACCTACGAGCAGTACTTC
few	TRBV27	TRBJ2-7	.	CASSYTTGNYEQYF	TGTGCCAGCAGTTATACCACGGGGAACTACGAGCAGTACTTC
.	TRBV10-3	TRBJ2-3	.	CAITAGAVDTQYF	TGTGCCATCACAGCAGGGGCCGTAGATACGCAGTATTTT
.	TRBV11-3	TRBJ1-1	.	CASSPGRGNTEAFF	TGTGCCAGCAGCCCCGGGAGGGGGAACACTGAAGCTTTCTTT
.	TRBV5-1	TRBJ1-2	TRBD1	CASSSGTGDIYYGYTF	TGCGCCAGCAGCTCCGGGACAGGGGATATATACTATGGCTACACCTTC
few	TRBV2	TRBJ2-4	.	CASSGNTGSNIQYF	TGTGCCAGCAGCGGAAATACAGGGTCAAACATTCAGTACTTC
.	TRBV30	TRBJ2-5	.	CAWMAGRQETQYF	TGTGCCTGGATGGCGGGACGCCAAGAGACCCAGTACTTC
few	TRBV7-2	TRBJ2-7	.	CASSSAYEQYF	TGTGCCAGCAGCTCCGCCTACGAGCAGTACTTC
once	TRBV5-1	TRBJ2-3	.	CASSLGLLRGDTQYF	TGCGCCAGCAGCTTGGGTTTACTTCGTGGAGATACGCAGTATTTT
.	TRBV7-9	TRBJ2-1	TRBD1	CASSSRNRGLGNNEQFF	TGTGCCAGCAGCTCCCGTAACAGGGGGTTAGGGAACAATGAGCAGTTCTTC
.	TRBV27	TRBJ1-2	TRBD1	CASSLSGQGAGGYTF	TGTGCCAGCAGTTTATCCGGACAGGGGGCGGGCGGCTACACCTTC
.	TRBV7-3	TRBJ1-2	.	CASSSRGSQDLIF	TGTGCCAGCAGCTCTAGGGGGTCGCAGGATCTGATCTTC
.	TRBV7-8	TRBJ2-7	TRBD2	CASSLIAGGPGEQYF	TGTGCCAGCAGCCTTATAGCGGGAGGGCCCGGCGAGCAGTACTTC
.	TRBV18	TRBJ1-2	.	CASSPSDTLYGYTF	TGTGCCAGCTCACCATCCGACACCCTTTATGGCTACACCTTC
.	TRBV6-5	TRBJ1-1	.	CASSLDRLLNTEAFF	TGTGCCAGCAGTTTGGACAGACTTTTGAACACTGAAGCTTTCTTT
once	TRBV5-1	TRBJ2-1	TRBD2	CASIPTSGRRDNEQFF	TGCGCCAGCATCCCCACTAGCGGGAGGCGTGACAATGAGCAGTTCTTC
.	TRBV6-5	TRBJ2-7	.	CASSYSGGRSSYEQYF	TGTGCCAGCAGTTACTCGGGGGGACGAAGCTCCTACGAGCAGTACTTC
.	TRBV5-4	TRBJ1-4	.	CASSLDQLAESEKLFF	TGTGCCAGCAGCTTGGACCAGCTCGCGGAGTCGGAAAAACTGTTTTTT
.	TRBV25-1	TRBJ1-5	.	CASSVGQGSNQPQHF	TGTGCCAGCAGTGTGGGGCAGGGCAGCAATCAGCCCCAGCATTTT
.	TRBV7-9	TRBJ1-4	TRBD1	CASSLPDRGEKLFF	TGTGCCAGCAGCTTGCCGGACAGGGGGGAAAAACTGTTTTTT